This T cell receptor beta chain derives from a study of PD-L1 blockade in urothelial cancer. Time point: pretreatment peripheral blood. The data were produced by immunoSEQ multiplex PCR, yet TCRdb's version contains in-frame clones alone and is incomplete. The repertoire includes 70,000 to 75,000 clones, about four fifths of them detected once, and about a tenth sits in the top ten. V shed 0 bases and J shed 0 bases, with 10 bases lying between them. Germline V gene sequence: CDR1 SGHNT, CDR2 YYREEE (reference sequence). CDR3 length equals 16 residues. The source is an older woman with urothelial cancer. The J gene is TRBJ2-1, the V gene TRBV5-4; perhaps TRBD2 as D (5 bases). The specimen was PBMCs, collected around atezolizumab (anti-PD-L1) treatment. The CDR3: CASSLGGSGSYNEQFF. The CDR3 coding sequence is TGTGCCAGCAGCTTGGGAGGCAGCGGCTCCTACAATGAGCAGTTCTTC.